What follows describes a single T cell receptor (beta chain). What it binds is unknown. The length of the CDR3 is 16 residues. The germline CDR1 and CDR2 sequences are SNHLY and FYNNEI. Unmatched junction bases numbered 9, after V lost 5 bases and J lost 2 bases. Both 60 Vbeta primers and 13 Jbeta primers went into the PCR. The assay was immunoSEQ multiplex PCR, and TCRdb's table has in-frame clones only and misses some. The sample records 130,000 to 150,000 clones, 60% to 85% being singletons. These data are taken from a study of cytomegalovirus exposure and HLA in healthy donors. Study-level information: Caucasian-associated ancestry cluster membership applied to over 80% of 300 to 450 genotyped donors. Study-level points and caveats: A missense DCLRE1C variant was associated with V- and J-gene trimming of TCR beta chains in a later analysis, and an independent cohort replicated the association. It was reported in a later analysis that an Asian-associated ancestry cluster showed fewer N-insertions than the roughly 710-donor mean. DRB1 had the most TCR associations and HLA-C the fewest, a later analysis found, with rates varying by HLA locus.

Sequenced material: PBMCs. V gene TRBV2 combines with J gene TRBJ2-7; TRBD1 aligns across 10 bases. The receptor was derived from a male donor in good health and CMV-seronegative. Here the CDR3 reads CASSPRGGTGAYEQYF. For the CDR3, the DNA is TGTGCCAGCAGTCCAAGGGGGGGGACAGGGGCCTACGAGCAGTACTTC.